These 3 T cell receptor beta chains were sequenced from one sample in a study of Ad26.COV2.S vaccination and SARS-CoV-2 variants. Profiled with immunoSEQ multiplex PCR; TCRdb holds only in-frame clones, not every one. The sample carries roughly 350,000 clones, 86% recorded once. Treatment: roughly 18 received Ad26.COV2.S at low or high dose, single or two shots; a few received placebo; per-sample allocation not given. Samples were taken on day 63 after the first vaccine or placebo injection. The input for sequencing was peripheral blood, taken in a trial of Ad26.COV2.S vaccine versus placebo. These receptors came from a person aged 18-60 years who received the Ad26.COV2.S COVID-19 vaccine or a placebo.

The rearrangement joins TRBV19 to TRBJ1-1; 7 positions match TRBD1. Germline V lookup: CDR1 LNHDA, CDR2 SQIVND (reference sequence). The CDR3 extends over 15 amino acids. The junction had 11 bases not matched to a gene; V was cut back by 7 bases and J by 3 bases. The DNA for the CDR3 is TGTGCCAGTACCGGCATCGACAGGGTGGACACTGAAGCTTTCTTT. This encodes CASTGIDRVDTEAFF.

The chain is built from TRBV12-3 or TRBV12-4 and TRBJ2-1; D is unresolved. The V end was cut by 6 bases, the J end by 12 bases, with 15 bases between. The CDR3 length is 12 residues. This CDR3 reads CASRGRGVGQFF. CDR3 in DNA: TGTGCCAGCAGGGGCAGAGGAGTAGGGCAGTTCTTC.

Only one count was recorded for this clone. The chain employs TRBV4-3 and TRBJ1-1; TRBD1 might be the D (5 bases). V lost 0 bases to trimming and J lost 7 bases, with 15 bases between them. CDR1 is LGHNA, CDR2 YSLEER, per germline. The CDR3 sequence is 15 residues long. The CDR3 bases are TGCGCCAGCAGCCAAGACTGGGGGTCGTCAAGTGAAGCTTTCTTT. Protein product: CASSQDWGSSSEAFF.